This T cell receptor beta chain was found in a study of blood T cell repertoires in COVID-19. Data came from immunoSEQ multiplex PCR; TCRdb stores just in-frame clones and leaves some out. The table lists about 98,000 clones, over 70% of them singletons. V lost 4 bases, J lost 7 bases, and 16 bases lay in between. The CDR3 has 13 residues. Germline lookup yields CDR1 SQVTM and CDR2 ANQGSEA. This TCR was sampled from a man aged 60-69 years with acute or convalescent COVID-19. The chain links TRBV29-1 to TRBJ2-5; maybe TRBD2 (5 bases). The sequenced sample consisted of peripheral blood. The CDR3 nucleotides are TGCAGCGTTGGCCTAGCCCAAACGGGGACCCAGTACTTC. Protein sequence: CSVGLAQTGTQYF.